The clone carrying this T cell receptor (beta chain) was recorded once. This sample was included in a study of blood T cell repertoires in COVID-19. Libraries were prepared by immunoSEQ multiplex PCR; TCRdb keeps only in-frame clonotypes and omits some of them. The repertoire holds fewer than 350,000 clones, with approximately 91% as singletons. CDR1 is SNHLY and CDR2 is FYNNEI in the germline V gene. This CDR3 contains 14 residues. V lost 7 bases to trimming and J lost 0 bases, with 12 bases between them. Participants were aged about 18 to 95 years, lived in 25 or so US areas, and enrolled virtually.

Sequencing was performed on PBMCs or T cells enriched from blood (not recorded which). The chain couples TRBV2 to TRBJ1-2; D is perhaps TRBD1 (6 bases). This sequence originates from a middle-aged woman with acute COVID-19. Here the CDR3 DNA reads TGTGCCAGCAATGGGGACACCTCTAACTATGGCTACACCTTC. Translated: CASNGDTSNYGYTF.